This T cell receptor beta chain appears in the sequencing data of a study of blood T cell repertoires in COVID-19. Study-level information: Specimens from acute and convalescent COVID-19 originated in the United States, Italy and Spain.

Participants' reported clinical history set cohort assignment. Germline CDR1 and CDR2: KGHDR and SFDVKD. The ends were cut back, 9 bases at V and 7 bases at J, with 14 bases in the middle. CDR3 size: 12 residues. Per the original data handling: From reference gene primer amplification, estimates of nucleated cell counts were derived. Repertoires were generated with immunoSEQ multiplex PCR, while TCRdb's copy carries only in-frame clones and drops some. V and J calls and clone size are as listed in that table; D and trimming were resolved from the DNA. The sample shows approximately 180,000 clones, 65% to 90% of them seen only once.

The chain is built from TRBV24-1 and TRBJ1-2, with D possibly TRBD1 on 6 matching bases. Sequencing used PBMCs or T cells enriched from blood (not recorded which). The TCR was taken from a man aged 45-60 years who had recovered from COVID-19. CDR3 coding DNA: TGTGCCACCTACGGACAGCCTCTTGGCTACACCTTC. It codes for CATYGQPLGYTF.